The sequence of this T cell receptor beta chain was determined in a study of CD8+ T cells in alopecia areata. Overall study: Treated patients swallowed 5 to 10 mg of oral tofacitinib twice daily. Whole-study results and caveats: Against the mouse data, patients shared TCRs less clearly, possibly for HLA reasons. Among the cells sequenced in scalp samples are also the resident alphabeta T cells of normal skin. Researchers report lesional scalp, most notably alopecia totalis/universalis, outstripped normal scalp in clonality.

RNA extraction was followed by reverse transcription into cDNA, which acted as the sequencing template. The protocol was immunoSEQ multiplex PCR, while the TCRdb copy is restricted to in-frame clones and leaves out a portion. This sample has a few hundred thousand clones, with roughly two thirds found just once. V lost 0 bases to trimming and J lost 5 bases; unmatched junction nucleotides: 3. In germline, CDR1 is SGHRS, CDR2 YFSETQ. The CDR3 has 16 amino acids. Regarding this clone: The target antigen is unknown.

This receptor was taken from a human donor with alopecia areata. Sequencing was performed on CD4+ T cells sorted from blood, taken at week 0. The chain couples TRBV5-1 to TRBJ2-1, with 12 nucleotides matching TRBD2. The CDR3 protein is CASSLVLAGGDNEQFF. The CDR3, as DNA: TGCGCCAGCAGCTTGGTACTAGCGGGGGGTGACAATGAGCAGTTCTTC. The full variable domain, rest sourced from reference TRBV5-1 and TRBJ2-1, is KAGVTQTPRYLIKTRGQQVTLSCSPISGHRSVSWYQQTPGQGLQFLFEYFSETQRNKGNFPGRFSGRQFSNSRSEMNVSTLELGDSALYLCASSLVLAGGDNEQFFGPGTRLTVL.